These T cell receptor beta chains were read from a single sample in a study of monozygotic twins with inflammatory bowel disease. Each CDR3 protein gets one entry in TCRdb, which reprocessed the 5' RACE reads and gives no DNA. The sample holds approximately 400,000 distinct CDR3 sequences. Sequencing input: blood. The receptor set was obtained from a human donor with ulcerative colitis or Crohn's disease, or a healthy co-twin of an affected twin (not recorded which). Both conserved end residues are part of each CDR3.

V	J	length	CDR3
TRBV2	TRBJ1-4	14	CASTPGDRNEKLFF
TRBV20-1	TRBJ2-1	14	CSASSGSSYNEQFF
TRBV19	TRBJ1-1	14	CASRSRGIGTEAFF
TRBV6-5	TRBJ2-6	15	CASSYPGVGANVLTF
TRBV30	TRBJ2-3	16	CAWSIGLAGGEDTQYF
TRBV12-3/TRBV12-4	TRBJ1-2	11	CASSLGSGYTF
TRBV14	TRBJ1-1	15	CASSQERRGNTEAFF
TRBV5-4	TRBJ1-1	16	CASSGWVNPLNTEAFF
TRBV5-1	TRBJ1-1	16	CASSSRQGKLNTEAFF
TRBV29-1	TRBJ2-1	14	CSVRWTAHYNEQFF
TRBV3-1	TRBJ2-5	15	CASSHLSGTEETQYF
TRBV18	TRBJ2-3	15	CASSPRLTTADTQYF
TRBV3-1	TRBJ1-1	20	CASSQPGLGQTGGRGAEAFF
TRBV6-2/TRBV6-3	TRBJ2-3	16	CASNPGTTASVDTQYF
TRBV28	TRBJ2-2	15	CASRRWGDDTGELFF
TRBV12-3/TRBV12-4	TRBJ1-2	13	CASSQTDNYGYTF
TRBV5-5	TRBJ2-2	15	CASSFYGSNTGELFF
TRBV7-2	TRBJ2-5	15	CASSPWREGEETQYF
TRBV4-3	TRBJ2-7	13	CASSQDLGYEQYF
TRBV6-4	TRBJ2-7	15	CASTPPSGSHYEQYF
TRBV14	TRBJ2-6	17	CASSPGQGFSGANVLTF
TRBV5-4	TRBJ2-7	15	CASSTRQGAWDEQYF
TRBV7-8	TRBJ1-1	16	CASSLAQAGLNTEAFF
TRBV5-1	TRBJ1-1	14	CASSSGTGNPEAFF
TRBV7-3	TRBJ2-2	12	CASSLSGGELFF
TRBV7-2	TRBJ2-7	16	CASSSRAAGAPYEQYF
TRBV6-1	TRBJ2-3	17	CASRGTLAGWSTDTQYF
TRBV2	TRBJ1-2	14	CASSEQVRRYGYTF
TRBV29-1	TRBJ2-1	12	CSVGRELGEQFF
TRBV4-3	TRBJ2-1	14	CASSQGLPSVEQFF
TRBV5-1	TRBJ2-7	14	CASSLALGDYEQYF
TRBV20-1	TRBJ2-1	13	CSARDYSVKEQFF
TRBV20-1	TRBJ2-5	16	CSARPSGLAVQETQYF
TRBV10-3	TRBJ2-7	13	CAISDSASYEQYF
TRBV5-4	TRBJ2-1	13	CASSPDRIDEQFF
TRBV11-2	TRBJ2-1	15	CASSFTSGIYNEQFF
TRBV29-1	TRBJ2-3	16	CSVDGLAGDGTDTQYF
TRBV11-2	TRBJ2-2	13	CASSLVEAGELFF
TRBV27	TRBJ2-7	15	CASSLSGTVSYEQYF
TRBV20-1	TRBJ2-7	14	CSARGPQGGYEQYF
TRBV7-9	TRBJ1-1	14	CASSPGQGVTEAFF
TRBV9	TRBJ2-3	17	CASSRLGLAGSTDTQYF
TRBV25-1	TRBJ2-2	11	CASSVAGELFF
TRBV29-1	TRBJ2-7	12	CSVTGMPYEQYF
TRBV9	TRBJ2-1	15	CASSPDGPSYNEQFF
TRBV20-1	TRBJ1-1	13	CSARGDRDTEAFF
TRBV5-1	TRBJ2-6	16	CASSLGPPSGANVLTF
TRBV5-1	TRBJ2-4	16	CASSLVRDSIRNMQYF
TRBV29-1	TRBJ2-2	13	CSVERPPAGELFF
TRBV11-1	TRBJ2-7	18	CASSPKGQGAIFTYEQYF